One sample yielded the 8 T cell receptor beta chains listed below, sequenced in a study of PD-1 blockade in classical Hodgkin lymphoma. TCRdb keeps only in-frame clones here, not all; method: immunoSEQ multiplex PCR. The table includes about 47,000 clones, 80% detected once. The time point denotes: cycle 4 day 1 (C4D1), after less than 7 weeks of nivolumab. In every patient, relapse followed autologous stem cell transplantation, while exposure to brentuximab vedotin differed. The input for sequencing was peripheral blood mononuclear cells (PBMCs), taken before the fourth cycle of nivolumab. The receptors were gathered from a human donor with classical Hodgkin lymphoma.

The chain joins TRBV9 to TRBJ1-3; 8 bases agree with TRBD1. The trim removed 3 bases at V and 3 bases at J, leaving 2 bases unmatched. The length of the CDR3 is 14 residues. Germline assignment: CDR1 SGDLS and CDR2 YYNGEE. The CDR3 reads CASSGTGSGNTIYF. CDR3 in DNA: TGTGCCAGCAGCGGGACAGGGAGTGGAAACACCATATATTTT.

V gene TRBV5-1 combines with J gene TRBJ1-6, with D maybe TRBD1 (5 bases). CDR1 is SGHRS and CDR2 is YFSETQ in the germline V gene. The V end lost 0 bases, the J end lost 6 bases, and 10 bases lay between the germline ends. There are 15 residues in the CDR3. CDR3 amino acids: CASSLDGGGNSPLHF. For the CDR3, the DNA is TGCGCCAGCAGCTTGGATGGGGGAGGTAATTCACCCCTCCACTTT.

This clone was observed a handful of times. This chain connects TRBV27 to TRBJ2-7, with a tentative D call TRBD2 (6 bases). The CDR3 has 15 amino acids. V dropped 1 base and J dropped 0 bases, with 10 bases sitting between them. Germline lookup yields CDR1 MNHEY and CDR2 SMNVEV (reference sequence). The CDR3 reads CASSLYDGSSYEQYF. CDR3 DNA sequence: TGTGCCAGCAGTTTATACGACGGGAGCTCCTACGAGCAGTACTTC.

The chain links TRBV28 to TRBJ2-1, with a weak D call TRBD2 (6 bases). Germline lookup yields CDR1 MDHEN and CDR2 SYDVKM. There are 15 residues in the CDR3. V dropped 7 bases and J dropped 0 bases, with 13 bases sitting between them. CDR3 amino acids: CASTFRGSSYNEQFF. As DNA, the CDR3 is TGTGCCAGCACTTTCCGGGGGAGCTCCTACAATGAGCAGTTCTTC.

The chain carries TRBV30 and TRBJ1-4; D might be TRBD1 (6 bases). V gave up 8 bases and J gave up 7 bases, with 20 bases separating them. The CDR3 length is 14 residues. CDR1 GTSNPN and CDR2 SVGIG come from the germline V gene (reference sequence). The chain's CDR3 is CAGLVQQQGEKLFF. The CDR3 nucleotides are TGTGCCGGATTGGTCCAGCAACAGGGTGAAAAACTGTTTTTT. Combining the CDR3 with reference TRBV30 and TRBJ1-4 gives the whole variable domain SQTIHQWPATLVQPVGSPLSLECTVEGTSNPNLYWYRQAAGRGLQLLFYSVGIGQISSEVPQNLSASRPQDRQFILSSKKLLLSDSGFYLCAGLVQQQGEKLFFGSGTQLSVL.

The rearrangement uses TRBV5-1 and TRBJ1-1; unclear D gene. The CDR3 is 14 amino acids. V was pared by 4 bases and J by 1 base, with 11 bases between. Germline CDR1 and CDR2: SGHRS and YFSETQ. The CDR3 here is CASSLSSGNTEAFF. CDR3 nucleotides: TGCGCCAGCAGCCTTTCATCAGGGAACACTGAAGCTTTCTTT. Together with reference TRBV5-1 and TRBJ1-1, the CDR3 gives the full variable domain: KAGVTQTPRYLIKTRGQQVTLSCSPISGHRSVSWYQQTPGQGLQFLFEYFSETQRNKGNFPGRFSGRQFSNSRSEMNVSTLELGDSALYLCASSLSSGNTEAFFGQGTRLTVV.

The chain combines TRBV2 with TRBJ2-5; the match to TRBD1 covers 8 bases. V lost 10 bases and J lost 4; bases outside the gene matches: 5. Germline V gene sequence: CDR1 SNHLY, CDR2 FYNNEI. The CDR3 runs 12 residues. CDR3 in amino acids: CATLDRGETQYF. In DNA form, the CDR3 reads TGTGCCACCCTCGACAGGGGAGAGACCCAGTACTTC.

V and J are TRBV5-4 and TRBJ2-7; no reliable D call. CDR1 is SGHNT and CDR2 is YYREEE in the germline V gene (reference sequence). The CDR3 loop spans 14 amino acids. V lost 1 base and J 5 bases, leaving 13 bases between the germline ends. CDR3 amino acids: CASSLKVRDHEQYF. The CDR3 coding sequence is TGTGCCAGCAGCTTGAAGGTTCGAGATCACGAGCAGTACTTC.